Shown below are 28 T cell receptor beta chains from a single sample sequenced in a study of beta chain features in type 1 diabetes (dated by TCRdb to the late 2010s). The library was generated by the immunoSEQ multiplex PCR assay. The entire isolated RNA was reverse transcribed using the High Capacity cDNA Reverse Transcription Kit, and thus expressed TCRB transcripts were sequenced. TCRdb took over this immuneACCESS table, retaining in-frame rearrangements with V and J assigned. Such tables are incomplete; in checked studies, under half of the missing clones stem from an unresolved V gene, and the remainder is unexplained. For this sample there are about 150,000 clones; about a tenth appear just once. About 0.68% of the sample rests with the top ten. Sequenced sample: central memory CD4+ T cells from blood. These receptors all come from a man between 18 and 35 years old in good health.

This clone came up a few times. The rearrangement uses TRBV9 and TRBJ2-2; TRBD2 matches at 14 bases. The germline V gene has CDR1 SGDLS and CDR2 YYNGEE. The trim removed 3 bases at V and 3 bases at J, leaving 4 bases unmatched. The CDR3 consists of 17 residues. CDR3 sequence (DNA): TGTGCCAGCAGCGCGACTAGCGGGGGGGCTTACACCGGGGAGCTGTTTTTT. Protein: CASSATSGGAYTGELFF.

This clone showed up many times. The gene calls are TRBV7-9 and TRBJ2-5; D might be TRBD1 (5 bases). Trimming pared 7 bases from V and 4 bases from J, leaving 19 bases between. Germline CDR1 reads SEHNR; CDR2 reads FQNEAQ (reference sequence). The CDR3 runs 15 residues. CDR3 coding DNA: TGTGCCAGCAATCCCTCGGGCAGGGATGGAGAGACCCAGTACTTC. Residues: CASNPSGRDGETQYF. The full variable domain, with the rest looked up from reference TRBV7-9 and TRBJ2-5, is DTGVSQNPRHKITKRGQNVTFRCDPISEHNRLYWYRQTLGQGPEFLTYFQNEAQLEKSRLLSDRFSAERPKGSFSTLEIQRTEQGDSAMYLCASNPSGRDGETQYFGPGTRLLVL.

Only a few counts were recorded for this clone. This chain connects TRBV5-1 to TRBJ2-5; weak D call: TRBD1 (6 bases). Trimming took 4 bases from V and 5 from J, leaving 15 bases between them. The CDR3 spans 14 residues. Germline CDR1 reads SGHRS; CDR2 reads YFSETQ. The DNA for the CDR3 is TGCGCCAGCAGCCAAGGGGGAATGTACGAGACCCAGTACTTC. Translated, it gives CASSQGGMYETQYF.

The V call is TRBV5-5, the J call TRBJ2-1; TRBD2 matches at 9 bases. The length of the CDR3 is 15 residues. Germline CDR1 SGHKS, CDR2 YYEKEE (reference sequence). V was clipped by 2 bases and J by 9 bases; unmatched bases: 9. The CDR3 here is CASSFILAGGSEQFF. In DNA, the CDR3 is TGTGCCAGCAGCTTTATCTTGGCGGGGGGGAGTGAGCAGTTCTTC. The entire variable domain, with the rest obtained from reference TRBV5-5 and TRBJ2-1, is as follows: DAGVTQSPTHLIKTRGQQVTLRCSPISGHKSVSWYQQVLGQGPQFIFQYYEKEERGRGNFPDRFSARQFPNYSSELNVNALLLGDSALYLCASSFILAGGSEQFFGPGTRLTVL.

This clone was counted ten times or more. This rearrangement joins TRBV29-1 to TRBJ1-2; 8 positions agree with TRBD1. The junction had 4 bases not matched to a gene; V was cut back by 3 bases and J by 7 bases. CDR3 size: 12 residues. Germline CDR1 is SQVTM and CDR2 is ANQGSEA. CDR3 DNA sequence: TGCAGCGTTGACAGGGGGCCGGGTGGCTACACCTTC. Its protein product is CSVDRGPGGYTF.

This clone was found a few times. The J gene is TRBJ2-1, the V gene TRBV7-2; 12 nucleotides align to TRBD2. This CDR3 contains 16 residues. The trim removed 1 base at V and 9 bases at J, leaving 7 bases unmatched. Germline V CDR1 and CDR2: SGHTA, FQGNSA. Written as DNA, the CDR3 is TGTGCCAGCAGCTTAGTGTCTAGCGGGGGGGCACTTGAGCAGTTCTTC. It encodes CASSLVSSGGALEQFF.

DNA of the CDR3: TGTGCCAGCAGCACCGGGACAGGGGGCGCTAAAATCACTGAAGCTTTCTTT. This sequence encodes CASSTGTGGAKITEAFF. This chain uses TRBV7-9 with TRBJ1-1, with 12 positions matching TRBD1. CDR3 length: 17 residues. Germline V gene data show CDR1 as SEHNR and CDR2 as FQNEAQ (reference sequence). J was trimmed by 4 bases and V by 5 bases; bases with no gene match: 11.

This rearrangement joins TRBV4-3 to TRBJ1-5; TRBD1 agrees at 8 bases. The junction had 9 bases not matched to a gene; V was cut back by 2 bases and J by 9 bases. Germline V gene data show CDR1 as LGHNA and CDR2 as YSLEER. The CDR3 is 15 amino acids. The CDR3 nucleotides read TGCGCCAGCAGCCAACAAACAGGGGGGATATGGCCCCAGCATTTT. It encodes CASSQQTGGIWPQHF.

This clone has more than one count but fewer than ten. This chain links TRBV10-3 with TRBJ2-5; D is undetermined. CDR3 length: 13 residues. V dropped 3 bases and J dropped 7 bases, with 12 bases sitting between them. Germline CDR1 is ENHRY and CDR2 is SYGVKD. CDR3 amino acids: CAISEPGSLTQYF. DNA for the CDR3: TGTGCCATCAGTGAACCAGGTTCATTGACCCAGTACTTC.

The chain joins TRBV7-2 to TRBJ2-7, with 12 bases aligning to TRBD2. The CDR3 runs 17 residues. With 5 bases clipped from V and 0 bases from J, the junction kept 8 bases outside the gene matches. CDR1 is SGHTA and CDR2 is FQGNSA in the germline V gene. Written as DNA, the CDR3 is TGTGCCAGCAGCCGCCCGACTAGCGGGGGCAGCTCCTACGAGCAGTACTTC. Translation gives CASSRPTSGGSSYEQYF.

This clone was seen at least ten times. The chain links TRBV7-9 to TRBJ1-2; D is unclear. V lost 1 base and J 1 base, leaving 7 bases between the germline ends. The CDR3 totals 14 residues. Germline V gene lookup returns CDR1 SEHNR and CDR2 FQNEAQ (reference sequence). The DNA for the CDR3 is TGTGCCAGCAGCTTAGGAGAGGTTAACTATGGCTACACCTTC. Amino acid sequence: CASSLGEVNYGYTF.

V gene TRBV5-4 combines with J gene TRBJ2-7; tentatively, D is TRBD1 (6 bases). This CDR3 is built from 15 residues. Looked up from germline, CDR1 is SGHNT and CDR2 is YYREEE (reference sequence). V was shortened by 3 bases and J by 0 bases, with 13 bases between the two germline ends. The CDR3 DNA follows: TGTGCCAGCAGCTCATCCGGGACACACTCCTACGAGCAGTACTTC. Protein: CASSSSGTHSYEQYF.

The table lists this clone with a few counts. The rearrangement uses TRBV27 and TRBJ1-2; 8 bases fit TRBD1. Germline lookup yields CDR1 MNHEY and CDR2 SMNVEV (reference sequence). V lost 3 bases to trimming and J lost 3 bases; unmatched junction nucleotides: 0. This CDR3 is built from 13 residues. The CDR3 coding sequence is TGTGCCAGCAGTTTGACAGGGGACTATGGCTACACCTTC. It encodes CASSLTGDYGYTF.

This clone was counted only a few times. This sequence joins TRBV7-2 and TRBJ2-7; 13 bases line up with TRBD2. Germline trimming cut 3 bases from V and 3 bases from J; bases unmatched to any gene: 2. This CDR3 comprises 15 residues. Germline CDR1 reads SGHTA; CDR2 reads FQGNSA. In DNA form, the CDR3 reads TGTGCCAGCAGCTTGGGACTAGCGGGGCTCTACGAGCAGTACTTC. Residues: CASSLGLAGLYEQYF. Full variable domain (rest looked up from reference TRBV7-2 and TRBJ2-7): GAGVSQSPSNKVTEKGKDVELRCDPISGHTALYWYRQSLGQGLEFLIYFQGNSAPDKSGLPSDRFSAERTGGSVSTLTIQRTQQEDSAVYLCASSLGLAGLYEQYFGPGTRLTVT.

This clone was counted many times. The chain links TRBV4-2 to TRBJ2-1, with D perhaps matching TRBD1 (6 bases). V lost 1 base to trimming and J lost 0 bases, with 13 bases between them. The CDR3 totals 17 residues. In germline, CDR1 is LGHNA, CDR2 YNFKEQ. CDR3 coding DNA: TGTGCCAGCAGCCAAGGTTCGACAGGATTCTCCTACAATGAGCAGTTCTTC. Translating it yields CASSQGSTGFSYNEQFF.

This clone was recorded a few times. The chain carries TRBV7-2 and TRBJ2-4, with D possibly being TRBD1 (5 bases). The CDR3 is made up of 15 amino acids. Trimming left V 1 base short and J 6 bases short, with 13 bases between. The V gene's germline CDR1 is SGHTA and CDR2 FQGNSA. The CDR3 here is CASSLVSQGRNIQYF. Here the CDR3 DNA reads TGTGCCAGCAGCTTAGTCTCGCAGGGTCGAAACATTCAGTACTTC.

A few counts support this clone. The chain joins TRBV9 to TRBJ1-2; D possibly corresponds to TRBD1 (6 bases). The V end was cut by 0 bases, the J end by 8 bases, with 14 bases between. This CDR3 region has 14 residues. Germline CDR1 is SGDLS and CDR2 is YYNGEE. The CDR3 loop is CASSVGITGQGYTF. CDR3 nucleotides: TGTGCCAGCAGCGTAGGGATTACCGGACAGGGCTACACCTTC.

This clone was seen a handful of times. In DNA form, the CDR3 reads TGTGCCAGCAGCTTAGCTTCACTAGCTGGTGAGCAGTTCTTC. This codes for CASSLASLAGEQFF. This sequence joins TRBV7-6 and TRBJ2-1; D perhaps matches TRBD2 (6 bases). This CDR3 has 14 amino acids. The V gene's germline CDR1 is SGHVS and CDR2 FNYEAQ. V dropped 0 bases and J dropped 9 bases, with 12 bases sitting between them.

This clone was seen repeatedly, ten times or more. V usage is TRBV19 and J usage is TRBJ2-5, with D hard to call. The ends were cut back, 0 bases at V and 1 base at J, with 6 bases in the middle. The CDR3 contains 14 residues. The germline CDR1 and CDR2 sequences are LNHDA and SQIVND (reference sequence). The CDR3 coding sequence is TGTGCCAGTAGTATAGAGACAACCCAAGAGACCCAGTACTTC. It yields the protein CASSIETTQETQYF.

The chain recombines TRBV7-9 with TRBJ1-1, with D unresolved. Germline V gene data show CDR1 as SEHNR and CDR2 as FQNEAQ (reference sequence). The CDR3 runs 15 residues. Trimming took 1 base from V and 11 from J, leaving 20 bases between them. The CDR3 DNA reads as TGTGCCAGCAGCTTAGGAAGATGGGCAGACGCCGATGCTTTCTTT. It encodes CASSLGRWADADAFF.

The chain is built from TRBV4-2 and TRBJ1-4; TRBD1 matches 12 bases. With 4 bases clipped from V and 10 bases from J, the junction kept 10 bases outside the gene matches. CDR3 size: 16 residues. Germline loops: CDR1 LGHNA, CDR2 YNFKEQ. The chain's CDR3 is CASSLIGGTGGGKLFF. The CDR3 region has the DNA TGTGCCAGCAGCCTCATCGGGGGGACAGGGGGCGGAAAACTGTTTTTT.

The rearrangement uses TRBV2 and TRBJ2-5, with 13 bases matching TRBD2. V was pared by 0 bases and J by 6 bases, with 7 bases of the junction left unmatched. Germline V gene data show CDR1 as SNHLY and CDR2 as FYNNEI. The CDR3 covers 17 residues. CDR3: CASSEASGLAGLKTQYF. CDR3 DNA sequence: TGTGCCAGCAGTGAAGCGTCGGGACTAGCGGGGTTAAAGACCCAGTACTTC.

This clone was picked up a small number of times. V is TRBV9 and J is TRBJ2-3; no firm D call. In germline, CDR1 is SGDLS, CDR2 YYNGEE. Deletions cut 2 bases from V and 4 bases from J, with 5 bases between. The CDR3 sequence is 12 residues long. Here the CDR3 DNA reads TGTGCCAGCAGCGTCGGTTCAGATACGCAGTATTTT. This translates into CASSVGSDTQYF.

This clone was counted between two and nine times. The chain is built from TRBV5-1 and TRBJ2-5, with a possible D match to TRBD2 (6 bases). Germline V gene sequence: CDR1 SGHRS, CDR2 YFSETQ. This CDR3 is 15 amino acids long. Deletions cut 5 bases from V and 5 bases from J, with 19 bases between. The CDR3 sequence: CASRANFGGRETQYF. DNA for the CDR3: TGCGCCAGCAGGGCGAACTTCGGGGGACGGGAGACCCAGTACTTC.

This clone was found a few times. The chain carries TRBV28 and TRBJ1-3; 8 bases are shared with TRBD1. The CDR3 runs to 15 residues. Trimming took 5 bases from V and 7 from J; bases not matched to a gene: 10. The germline CDR1 and CDR2 sequences are MDHEN and SYDVKM. The CDR3 here is CASSTPGGGSNTIYF. The DNA for the CDR3 is TGTGCCAGCAGTACCCCAGGGGGCGGGTCGAACACCATATATTTT.

This chain uses TRBV5-6 with TRBJ2-7; possibly TRBD2 for D (6 bases). Germline lookup yields CDR1 SGHDT and CDR2 YYEEEE. CDR3 size: 14 residues. Trimming pared 1 base from V and 2 bases from J, leaving 10 bases between. This CDR3 reads CASSLRGSPYEQYF. For the CDR3, the DNA is TGTGCCAGCAGCTTGCGGGGGTCCCCCTACGAGCAGTACTTC. Full variable domain (rest looked up from reference TRBV5-6 and TRBJ2-7): DAGVTQSPTHLIKTRGQQVTLRCSPKSGHDTVSWYQQALGQGPQFIFQYYEEEERQRGNFPDRFSGHQFPNYSSELNVNALLLGDSALYLCASSLRGSPYEQYFGPGTRLTVT.

This clone has only a few counts. This chain links TRBV6-6 with TRBJ2-2; 9 bases align to TRBD2. The trim removed 6 bases at V and 1 base at J, leaving 6 bases unmatched. Germline V gene lookup returns CDR1 MNHNY and CDR2 SVGAGI (reference sequence). CDR3 length: 16 amino acids. CDR3 region: CASRERGAQNTGELFF. The DNA for the CDR3 is TGTGCCAGCAGGGAGCGGGGGGCCCAGAACACCGGGGAGCTGTTTTTT.

Only a few counts were recorded for this clone. This chain joins TRBV5-1 and TRBJ1-6, with 8 bases that match TRBD1. The germline CDR1 and CDR2 sequences are SGHRS and YFSETQ. Trimming at V came to 5 bases and at J to 5 bases, leaving 9 bases not matched to a gene. CDR3 length equals 16 residues. CDR3 nucleotide sequence: TGCGCCAGCAGGTCCTCGACAGGGGTTGATAATTCACCCCTCCACTTT. It specifies CASRSSTGVDNSPLHF.